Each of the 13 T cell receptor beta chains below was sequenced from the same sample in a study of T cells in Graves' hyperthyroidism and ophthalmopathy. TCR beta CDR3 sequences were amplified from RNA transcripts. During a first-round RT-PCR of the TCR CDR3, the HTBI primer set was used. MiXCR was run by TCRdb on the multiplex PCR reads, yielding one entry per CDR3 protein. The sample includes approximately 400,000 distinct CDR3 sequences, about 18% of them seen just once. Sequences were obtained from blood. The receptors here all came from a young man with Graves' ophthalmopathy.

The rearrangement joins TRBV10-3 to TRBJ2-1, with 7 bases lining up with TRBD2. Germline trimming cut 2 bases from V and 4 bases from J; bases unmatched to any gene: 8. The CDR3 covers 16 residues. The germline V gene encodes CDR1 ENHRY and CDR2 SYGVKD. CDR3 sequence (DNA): TGTGCCATCAGTGAGAGCACGGGGGGATTTTACAATGAGCAGTTCTTC. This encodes CAISESTGGFYNEQFF.

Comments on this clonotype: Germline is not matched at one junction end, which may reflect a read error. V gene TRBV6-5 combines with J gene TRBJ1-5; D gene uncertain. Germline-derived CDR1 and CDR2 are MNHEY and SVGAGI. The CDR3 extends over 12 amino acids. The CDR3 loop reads CASSHGDQPQHF. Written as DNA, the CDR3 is TGTGCTAGCAGCCACGGGGATCAGCCCCAGCATTTT.

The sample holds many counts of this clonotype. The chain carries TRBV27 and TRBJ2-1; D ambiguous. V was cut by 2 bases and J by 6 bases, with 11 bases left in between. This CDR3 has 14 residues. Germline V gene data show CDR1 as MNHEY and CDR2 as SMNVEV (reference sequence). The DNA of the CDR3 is TGTGCCAGCAGTTTACAGGAATTGAGCAATGAGCAGTTCTTC. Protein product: CASSLQELSNEQFF.

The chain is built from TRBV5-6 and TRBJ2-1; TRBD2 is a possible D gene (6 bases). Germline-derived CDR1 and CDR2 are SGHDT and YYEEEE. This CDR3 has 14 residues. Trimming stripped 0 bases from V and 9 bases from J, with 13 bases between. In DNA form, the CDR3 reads TGTGCCAGCAGCTTGGCCCTACTAGCAGGTGAGCAGTTCTTC. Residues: CASSLALLAGEQFF.

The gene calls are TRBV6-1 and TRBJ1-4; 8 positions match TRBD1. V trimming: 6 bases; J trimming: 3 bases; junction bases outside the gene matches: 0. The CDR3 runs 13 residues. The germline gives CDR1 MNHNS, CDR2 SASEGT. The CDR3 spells CASRQGANEKLFF. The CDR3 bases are TGTGCCAGCAGACAGGGGGCTAATGAAAAACTGTTTTTT.

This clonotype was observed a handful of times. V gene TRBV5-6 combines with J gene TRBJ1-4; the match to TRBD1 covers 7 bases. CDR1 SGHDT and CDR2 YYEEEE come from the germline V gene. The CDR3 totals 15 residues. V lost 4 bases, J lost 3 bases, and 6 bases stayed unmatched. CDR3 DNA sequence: TGTGCCAGCAGCGTTACCGGGACAGCTAATGAAAAACTGTTTTTT. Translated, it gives CASSVTGTANEKLFF.

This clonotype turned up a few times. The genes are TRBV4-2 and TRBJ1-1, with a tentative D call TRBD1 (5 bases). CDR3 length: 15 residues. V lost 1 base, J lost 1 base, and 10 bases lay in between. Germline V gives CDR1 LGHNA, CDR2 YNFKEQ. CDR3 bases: TGTGCCAGCAGCCAAGTTGGGACTTCGAACACTGAAGCTTTCTTT. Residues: CASSQVGTSNTEAFF.

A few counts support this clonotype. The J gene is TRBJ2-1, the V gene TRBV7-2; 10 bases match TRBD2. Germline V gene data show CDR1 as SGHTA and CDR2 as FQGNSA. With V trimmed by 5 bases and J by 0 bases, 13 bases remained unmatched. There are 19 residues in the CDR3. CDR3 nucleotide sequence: TGTGCCAGCAGCCTCAGCGGGGGGGCCCTTTTTAGCTCCTACAATGAGCAGTTCTTC. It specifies CASSLSGGALFSSYNEQFF.

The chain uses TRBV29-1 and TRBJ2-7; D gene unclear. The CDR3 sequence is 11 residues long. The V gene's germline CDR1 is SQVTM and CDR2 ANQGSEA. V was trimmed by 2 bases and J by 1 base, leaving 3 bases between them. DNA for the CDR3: TGCAGCGTTGAACAGTCCTACGAGCAGTACTTC. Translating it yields CSVEQSYEQYF.

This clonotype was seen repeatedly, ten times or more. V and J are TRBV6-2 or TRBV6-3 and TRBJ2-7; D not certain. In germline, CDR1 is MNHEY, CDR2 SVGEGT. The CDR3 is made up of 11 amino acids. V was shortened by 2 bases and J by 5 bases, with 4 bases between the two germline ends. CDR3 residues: CASSYPDEQYF. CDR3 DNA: TGTGCCAGCAGTTACCCGGACGAGCAGTACTTC.

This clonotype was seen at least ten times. The CDR3 DNA is TGTGCCAGCAGCTCACAGGGGACCGGGGAGCTGTTTTTT. Its protein product is CASSSQGTGELFF. This chain uses TRBV7-3 with TRBJ2-2; 7 positions match TRBD1. This CDR3 is built from 13 residues. J gave up 5 bases and V 4 bases, and 1 base lay outside the gene matches. Per the germline V gene, CDR1 is SGHTA and CDR2 is FQGTGA.

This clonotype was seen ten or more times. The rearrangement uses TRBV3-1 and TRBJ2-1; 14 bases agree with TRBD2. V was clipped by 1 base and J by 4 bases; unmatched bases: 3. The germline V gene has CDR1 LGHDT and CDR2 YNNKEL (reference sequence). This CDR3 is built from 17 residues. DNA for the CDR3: TGTGCCAGCAGCCAAGCGGGACTAGCGGGGGCGTACAATGAGCAGTTCTTC. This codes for CASSQAGLAGAYNEQFF.

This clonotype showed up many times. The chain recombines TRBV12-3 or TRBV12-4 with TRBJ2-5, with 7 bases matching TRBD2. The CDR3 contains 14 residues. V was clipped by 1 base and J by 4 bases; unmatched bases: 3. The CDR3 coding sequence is TGTGCCAGCAGTTTAGGTGGGGGGGGAGAGACCCAGTACTTC. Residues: CASSLGGGGETQYF.